A single sample is the source of the 17 T cell receptor beta chains below, sequenced in a study of graft-versus-host responses after intestinal transplantation. Their antigens are not known. The method was immunoSEQ multiplex PCR; TCRdb's version includes in-frame clones alone and lacks a portion of them. The sample consists of about 47,000 clones, about 95% of them appearing once. The sample in question was unstimulated CD8+ T cells sorted from spleen or lymph node cells, obtained before transplant. All receptors come from a human donor who was the organ donor for an intestinal transplant.

The chain recombines TRBV27 with TRBJ1-2, with D maybe TRBD1 (5 bases). Germline values: CDR1 MNHEY, CDR2 SMNVEV (reference sequence). This CDR3 has 14 amino acids. Between the trimmed V and J ends, which lost 6 bases and 3 bases, there was a span of 14 bases. CDR3 nucleotides: TGTGCCAGCAGCACAGTCCAGGGCGACTATGGCTACACCTTC. Translating it yields CASSTVQGDYGYTF.

This clone has only one observation. The genes are TRBV5-6 and TRBJ1-1; D not certain. Germline CDR1 SGHDT, CDR2 YYEEEE. V was clipped by 0 bases and J by 9 bases, with 12 bases between them. The CDR3 has 13 amino acids. In DNA, the CDR3 is TGTGCCAGCAGCTTGGCGTCGGGAGAGAAAGCTTTCTTT. Translating it yields CASSLASGEKAFF.

The chain is built from TRBV5-1 and TRBJ1-4, with 8 bases identical to TRBD1. Per germline, CDR1 SGHRS and CDR2 YFSETQ. Trimming cost V 2 bases and J 5 bases; bases outside gene matches: 5. This CDR3 is built from 15 residues. The DNA of the CDR3 is TGCGCCAGCAGCTTAACAGGGGGACGCAATGAAAAACTGTTTTTT. Amino acids: CASSLTGGRNEKLFF.

The chain links TRBV5-4 to TRBJ1-6; no firm D call. Trimming removed 0 bases at V and 7 bases at J, with 5 bases between. This CDR3 has 13 amino acids. The germline gives CDR1 SGHNT, CDR2 YYREEE (reference sequence). CDR3 sequence: CASSLAQNSPLHF. The CDR3 bases are TGTGCCAGCAGCTTGGCCCAGAATTCACCCCTCCACTTT.

The chain couples TRBV28 to TRBJ1-2, with D unclear. The CDR3 is made up of 13 amino acids. Germline CDR1 MDHEN, CDR2 SYDVKM. Deletions cut 8 bases from V and 4 bases from J, with 14 bases between. The CDR3 spells CASPRGFPYGYTF. CDR3 in DNA: TGTGCCAGCCCTAGAGGGTTCCCCTATGGCTACACCTTC.

CDR3 nucleotides: TGCGCCAGCAGCCAAGAAGGGGAACAGGTGAACACTGAAGCTTTCTTT. Translation: CASSQEGEQVNTEAFF. The chain links TRBV4-1 to TRBJ1-1; D may be TRBD1 (5 bases). CDR1 is MGHRA and CDR2 is YSYEKL in the germline V gene. Trimming shortened V by 0 bases and J by 0 bases, and 11 bases separated the two germline ends. The CDR3 is 16 residues long.

This sequence joins TRBV30 and TRBJ2-7; 12 positions agree with TRBD1. J was trimmed by 6 bases and V by 8 bases; bases with no gene match: 5. CDR1 is GTSNPN, CDR2 SVGIG, per germline (reference sequence). There are 12 residues in the CDR3. The CDR3 nucleotides read TGTGCCGGGACAGGGGGCCGTGGCGAGCAGTACTTC. This gives the protein CAGTGGRGEQYF.

The J gene is TRBJ2-7, the V gene TRBV28, with D possibly matching TRBD2 (6 bases). Germline V gives CDR1 MDHEN, CDR2 SYDVKM. The CDR3 spans 13 residues. The V gene lost 8 bases and the J gene lost 3 bases, with 14 bases spanning the gap. CDR3 sequence (DNA): TGTGCCAGCTCCCTTCCGGGGGTCTACGAGCAGTACTTC. The encoded protein is CASSLPGVYEQYF.

The chain joins TRBV6-1 to TRBJ2-7, with 9 bases fitting TRBD1. The CDR3 loop spans 17 amino acids. Trimming at V came to 7 bases and at J to 5 bases, leaving 18 bases not matched to a gene. CDR1 and CDR2 (germline): MNHNS, SASEGT. The CDR3 is CASNEAYEDRGRNEQYF. The CDR3 DNA sequence: TGTGCCAGCAACGAAGCGTATGAGGACAGGGGTAGGAACGAGCAGTACTTC.

V and J are TRBV4-3 and TRBJ2-7; maybe TRBD2 (6 bases). V lost 0 bases to trimming and J lost 2 bases, with 11 bases between them. The length of the CDR3 is 15 residues. Germline V gives CDR1 LGHNA, CDR2 YSLEER. The CDR3 sequence: CASSQDAGPAYEQYF. DNA for the CDR3: TGCGCCAGCAGCCAAGATGCGGGGCCGGCCTACGAGCAGTACTTC.

The genes are TRBV6-1 and TRBJ2-1; 8 bases line up with TRBD1. Trimming cost V 2 bases and J 7 bases; bases outside gene matches: 7. The CDR3 is 15 residues long. Germline V gives CDR1 MNHNS, CDR2 SASEGT. The CDR3 DNA sequence: TGTGCCAGCAGTGAATGGGCAGGGGGCGGGAATGAGCAGTTCTTC. Its protein is CASSEWAGGGNEQFF.

Of note for this clone: Within the sample, other DNA sequences also encode this same CDR3. The chain employs TRBV28 and TRBJ1-1; D is uncertain. The V and J ends lost 3 bases and 0 bases respectively, with 8 bases between them. Per germline, CDR1 MDHEN and CDR2 SYDVKM. The CDR3 has 14 residues. The chain's CDR3 is CASSFAGMNTEAFF. CDR3 DNA: TGTGCCAGCAGTTTTGCAGGCATGAACACTGAAGCTTTCTTT.

J is TRBJ1-2 and V is TRBV5-1, with D possibly being TRBD1 (5 bases). CDR3 length: 16 residues. The germline V gene encodes CDR1 SGHRS and CDR2 YFSETQ. Trimming removed 1 base from V and 2 bases from J, with 15 bases in between. The CDR3 bases are TGCGCCAGCAGCTTGACGGGGCCAGCCAGCAACTATGGCTACACCTTC. This sequence encodes CASSLTGPASNYGYTF.

The V and J genes are TRBV4-1 and TRBJ1-5, with 7 positions matching TRBD1. CDR1 and CDR2 (germline): MGHRA, YSYEKL. This CDR3 contains 16 residues. V trimming: 0 bases; J trimming: 6 bases; junction bases outside the gene matches: 8. As DNA, the CDR3 is TGCGCCAGCAGCCAAGATTTTACGACAGGGACTCAGCCCCAGCATTTT. Translating gives CASSQDFTTGTQPQHF.

The chain couples TRBV19 to TRBJ1-1; 9 nucleotides line up with TRBD1. Trimming cost V 1 base and J 5 bases; bases outside gene matches: 8. This CDR3 spans 16 amino acids. Per the germline V gene, CDR1 is LNHDA and CDR2 is SQIVND (reference sequence). This chain's CDR3 is CASSIAVGQGDTEAFF. In nucleotides, the CDR3 is TGTGCCAGTAGTATAGCGGTGGGACAGGGAGATACTGAAGCTTTCTTT. Full variable domain (outside the CDR3, taken from reference TRBV19 and TRBJ1-1): DGGITQSPKYLFRKEGQNVTLSCEQNLNHDAMYWYRQDPGQGLRLIYYSQIVNDFQKGDIAEGYSVSREKKESFPLTVTSAQKNPTAFYLCASSIAVGQGDTEAFFGQGTRLTVV.

This clone was seen once. CDR3 loop: CASSPLVGWLDTQYF. The CDR3 region has the DNA TGTGCCAGCAGCCCCCTTGTGGGGTGGCTGGATACGCAGTATTTT. The rearrangement links TRBV2 to TRBJ2-3; D uncertain. Between the trimmed V and J ends, which lost 6 bases and 6 bases, there was a span of 19 bases. This CDR3 is 15 amino acids long. Germline V gene sequence: CDR1 SNHLY, CDR2 FYNNEI.

V gene TRBV4-3 combines with J gene TRBJ1-4; D possibly corresponds to TRBD1 (6 bases). This CDR3 spans 14 amino acids. Germline V gives CDR1 LGHNA, CDR2 YSLEER. V was trimmed by 7 bases and J by 7 bases, leaving 16 bases between them. This CDR3 reads CASTLVGQPEKLFF. CDR3 nucleotides: TGCGCCAGCACCCTAGTAGGACAGCCTGAAAAACTGTTTTTT.